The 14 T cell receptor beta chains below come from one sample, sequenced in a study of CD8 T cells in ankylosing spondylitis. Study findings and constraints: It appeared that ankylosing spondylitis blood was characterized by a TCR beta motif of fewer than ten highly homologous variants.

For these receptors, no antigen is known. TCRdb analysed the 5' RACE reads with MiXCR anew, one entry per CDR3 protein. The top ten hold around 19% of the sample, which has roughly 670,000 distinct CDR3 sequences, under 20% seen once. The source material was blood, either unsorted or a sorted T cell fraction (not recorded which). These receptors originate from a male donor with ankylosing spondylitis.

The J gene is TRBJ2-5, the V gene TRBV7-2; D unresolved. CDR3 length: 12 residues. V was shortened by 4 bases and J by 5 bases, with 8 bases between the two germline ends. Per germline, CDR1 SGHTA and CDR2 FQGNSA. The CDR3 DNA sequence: TGTGCCAGCAGCTCCCCTTCCGAGACCCAGTACTTC. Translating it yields CASSSPSETQYF. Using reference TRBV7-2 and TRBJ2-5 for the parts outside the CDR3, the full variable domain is GAGVSQSPSNKVTEKGKDVELRCDPISGHTALYWYRQSLGQGLEFLIYFQGNSAPDKSGLPSDRFSAERTGGSVSTLTIQRTQQEDSAVYLCASSSPSETQYFGPGTRLLVL.

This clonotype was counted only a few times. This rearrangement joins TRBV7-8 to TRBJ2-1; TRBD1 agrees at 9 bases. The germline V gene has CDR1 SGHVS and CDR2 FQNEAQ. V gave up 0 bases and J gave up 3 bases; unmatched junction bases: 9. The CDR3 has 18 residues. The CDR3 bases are TGTGCCAGCAGCTTAGCTTCGACAGGGGGTAAAGTCTACAATGAGCAGTTCTTC. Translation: CASSLASTGGKVYNEQFF.

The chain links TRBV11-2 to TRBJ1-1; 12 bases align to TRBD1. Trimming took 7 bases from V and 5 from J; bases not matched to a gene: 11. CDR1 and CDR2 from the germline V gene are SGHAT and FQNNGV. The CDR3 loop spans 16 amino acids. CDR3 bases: TGTGCCAGCACCCCCAGGGACAGGGGGCGAGTTACTGAAGCTTTCTTT. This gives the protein CASTPRDRGRVTEAFF.

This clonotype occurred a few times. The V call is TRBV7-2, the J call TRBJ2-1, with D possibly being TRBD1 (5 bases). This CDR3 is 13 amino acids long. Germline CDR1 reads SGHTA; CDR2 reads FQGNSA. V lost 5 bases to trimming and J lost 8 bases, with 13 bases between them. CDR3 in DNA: TGTGCCAGCAGCAGCAGACAGATGGATGAGCAGTTCTTC. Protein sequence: CASSSRQMDEQFF.

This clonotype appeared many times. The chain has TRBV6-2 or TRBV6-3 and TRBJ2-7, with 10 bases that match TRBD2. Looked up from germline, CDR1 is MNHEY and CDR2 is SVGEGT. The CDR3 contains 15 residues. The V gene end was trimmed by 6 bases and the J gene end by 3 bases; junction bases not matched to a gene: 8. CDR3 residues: CASRRKAGGDYEQYF. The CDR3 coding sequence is TGTGCCAGCAGACGGAAAGCGGGAGGGGACTACGAGCAGTACTTC.

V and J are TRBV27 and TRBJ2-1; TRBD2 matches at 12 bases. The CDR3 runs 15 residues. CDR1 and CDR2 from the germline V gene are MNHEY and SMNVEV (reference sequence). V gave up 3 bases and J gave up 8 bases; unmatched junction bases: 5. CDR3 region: CASSFGTSGPHEQFF. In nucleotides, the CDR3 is TGTGCCAGCAGTTTCGGGACTAGCGGGCCCCATGAGCAGTTCTTC.

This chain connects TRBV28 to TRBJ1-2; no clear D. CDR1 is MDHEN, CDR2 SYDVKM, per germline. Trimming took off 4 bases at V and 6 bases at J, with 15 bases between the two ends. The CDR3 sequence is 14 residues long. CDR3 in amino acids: CASSSGSQLHGYTF. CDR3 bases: TGTGCCAGCAGTTCGGGATCCCAGTTACATGGCTACACCTTC.

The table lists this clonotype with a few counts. CDR3 sequence reads: CASSYLWESSNEQFF. The DNA of the CDR3 is TGTGCCAGCAGTTACCTCTGGGAATCGAGCAATGAGCAGTTCTTC. The genes are TRBV6-2 or TRBV6-3 and TRBJ2-1; no clear D. CDR3 length: 15 amino acids. Trimming took off 2 bases at V and 6 bases at J, with 14 bases between the two ends. Germline CDR1 and CDR2: MNHEY and SVGEGT.

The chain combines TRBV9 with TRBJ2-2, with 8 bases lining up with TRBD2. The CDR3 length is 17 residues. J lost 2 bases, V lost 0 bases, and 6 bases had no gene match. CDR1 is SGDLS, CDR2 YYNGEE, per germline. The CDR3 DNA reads TGTGCCAGCAGCGTAGGAGGCGGGAGGCCTAACACCGGGGAGCTGTTTTTT. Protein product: CASSVGGGRPNTGELFF.

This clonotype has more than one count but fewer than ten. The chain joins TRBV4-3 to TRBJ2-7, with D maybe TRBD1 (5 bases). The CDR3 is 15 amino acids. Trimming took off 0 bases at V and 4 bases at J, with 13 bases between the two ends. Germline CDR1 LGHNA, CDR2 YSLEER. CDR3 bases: TGCGCCAGCAGCCAAGATTCCGGCACAGGTTACGAGCAGTACTTC. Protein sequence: CASSQDSGTGYEQYF.

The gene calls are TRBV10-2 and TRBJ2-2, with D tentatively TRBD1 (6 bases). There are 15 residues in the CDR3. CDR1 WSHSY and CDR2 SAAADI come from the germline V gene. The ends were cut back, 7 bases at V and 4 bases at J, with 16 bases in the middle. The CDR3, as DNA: TGCGCCAGCAACCCCACAGGGTCGAGCACCGGGGAGCTGTTTTTT. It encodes CASNPTGSSTGELFF.

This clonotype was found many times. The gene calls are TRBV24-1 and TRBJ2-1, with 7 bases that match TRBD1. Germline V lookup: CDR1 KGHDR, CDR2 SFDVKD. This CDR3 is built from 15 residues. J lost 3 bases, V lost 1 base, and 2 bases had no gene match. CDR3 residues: CATSDLGTDYNEQFF. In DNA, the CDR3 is TGTGCCACCAGTGATTTAGGGACAGACTACAATGAGCAGTTCTTC.

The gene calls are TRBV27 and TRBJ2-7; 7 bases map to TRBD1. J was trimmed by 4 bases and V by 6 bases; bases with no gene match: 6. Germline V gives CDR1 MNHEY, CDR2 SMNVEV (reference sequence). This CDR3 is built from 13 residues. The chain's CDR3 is CASRTGTAYEQYF. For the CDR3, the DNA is TGTGCCAGCAGAACCGGGACAGCATACGAGCAGTACTTC.

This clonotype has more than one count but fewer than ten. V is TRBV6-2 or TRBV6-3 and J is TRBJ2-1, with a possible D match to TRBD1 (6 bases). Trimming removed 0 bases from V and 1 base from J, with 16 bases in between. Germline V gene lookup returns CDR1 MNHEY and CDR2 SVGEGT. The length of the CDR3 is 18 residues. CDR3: CASSYSPRGTRSYNEQFF. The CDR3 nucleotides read TGTGCCAGCAGTTACTCTCCAAGGGGGACCAGATCCTACAATGAGCAGTTCTTC.